Listed below are T cell receptor beta chains from one sample, sequenced in a study of T cells after posttransplantation cyclophosphamide. Data came from immunoSEQ multiplex PCR; TCRdb stores just in-frame clones and leaves some out. The data hold tens of thousands of clones, with roughly 88% observed a single time. What was sequenced was PBMCs. These receptor sequences come from a man in his fifties. CDR3s include the opening cysteine and the closing phenylalanine or tryptophan. D genes are given only for firm matches. Expanded clones are given a class, and other clones once, few, many or no size at all.

.,TRBJ2-7,TRBV6-1,.,CASSEWWRGSSYEQYF,TGTGCCAGCAGTGAGTGGTGGAGGGGTAGCTCCTACGAGCAGTACTTC
once,TRBJ2-5,TRBV2,TRBD2,CASFQRRFTSGKGEETQYF,TGTGCCAGTTTTCAGAGACGGTTTACTAGCGGGAAGGGGGAGGAGACCCAGTACTTC
.,TRBJ2-1,TRBV12-5,TRBD1,CASVHRTGGENEQFF,TGTGCTAGTGTCCACCGGACAGGGGGCGAGAATGAGCAGTTCTTC
.,TRBJ1-2,TRBV4-3,.,CASSQEKSHRANYGYTF,TGCGCCAGCAGCCAAGAGAAAAGCCACAGAGCTAACTATGGCTACACCTTC
few,TRBJ1-2,TRBV7-2,.,CASSWGVNYGYTF,TGTGCCAGCAGCTGGGGGGTAAACTATGGCTACACCTTC
.,TRBJ1-2,TRBV20-1,.,CSAHRVPGYTF,TGCAGTGCTCACAGGGTTCCGGGCTACACCTTC
.,TRBJ2-2,TRBV19,TRBD1,CASSILGTVTGELFF,TGTGCCAGTAGTATCCTCGGGACAGTCACCGGGGAGCTGTTTTTT
.,TRBJ2-5,TRBV4-3,TRBD2,CASSQERWGGETQYF,TGCGCCAGCAGCCAAGAGAGGTGGGGGGGGGAGACCCAGTACTTC
.,TRBJ2-7,TRBV5-5,.,CASSLEAGAHYEQYF,TGTGCCAGCAGCCTGGAGGCAGGGGCGCACTACGAGCAGTACTTC
.,TRBJ2-5,TRBV7-9,.,CASSMDGGTQYF,TGTGCCAGCAGCATGGACGGGGGGACCCAGTACTTC
few,TRBJ1-5,TRBV19,.,CANFEPNNQPQHF,TGTGCCAACTTCGAACCTAACAATCAGCCCCAGCATTTT
.,TRBJ2-4,TRBV18,.,CASSPDYLAKNIQYF,TGTGCCAGCTCACCCGACTACCTAGCCAAAAACATTCAGTACTTC
once,TRBJ1-1,TRBV29-1,.,CSVVGRQGLNTEAFF,TGCAGCGTTGTCGGGCGGCAGGGGTTGAACACTGAAGCTTTCTTT
.,TRBJ1-2,TRBV5-1,.,CASSSGRIGANYGYTF,TGCGCCAGCAGCTCAGGACGGATTGGGGCCAACTATGGCTACACCTTC
.,TRBJ2-5,TRBV7-9,.,CASSKITTVQETQYF,TGTGCCAGCAGCAAAATCACGACAGTCCAAGAGACCCAGTACTTC
once,TRBJ1-2,TRBV30,.,CAWDETGNYGYTF,TGTGCCTGGGATGAGACAGGAAACTATGGCTACACCTTC
once,TRBJ2-3,TRBV4-1,.,CASSHADRTLDTQYF,TGCGCCAGCAGCCATGCGGACAGAACTTTAGATACGCAGTATTTT
.,TRBJ2-5,TRBV19,.,CASRKAPAETQYF,TGTGCCAGTAGGAAGGCCCCAGCGGAGACCCAGTACTTC
once,TRBJ1-2,TRBV11-2,TRBD1,CASSVGQGGYGYTF,TGTGCCAGCAGCGTCGGACAGGGGGGCTATGGCTACACCTTC
once,TRBJ2-5,TRBV15,TRBD1,CATSTRTGVETQYF,TGTGCCACCAGCACTCGGACAGGGGTGGAGACCCAGTACTTC
once,TRBJ2-1,TRBV7-9,TRBD2,CASSSQSGGAGNEQFF,TGTGCCAGCAGCTCACAGAGCGGGGGGGCGGGCAATGAGCAGTTCTTC
.,TRBJ2-2,TRBV18,TRBD2,CASSPGLATGELFF,TGTGCCAGCTCACCGGGACTAGCCACCGGGGAGCTGTTTTTT
.,TRBJ2-7,TRBV5-4,.,CASSFHNYEQYF,TGTGCCAGCAGCTTTCACAACTACGAGCAGTACTTC
.,TRBJ2-2,TRBV27,.,CASSPYTGELFF,TGTGCCAGCAGCCCATACACCGGGGAGCTGTTTTTT
.,TRBJ1-2,TRBV11-2,TRBD1,CASSHGQGNYGYTF,TGTGCCAGCAGCCACGGACAGGGGAACTATGGCTACACCTTC
.,TRBJ1-5,TRBV5-1,.,CASSLSGYSNQPQHF,TGCGCCAGCAGCTTGAGCGGATATAGCAATCAGCCCCAGCATTTT
.,TRBJ1-1,TRBV19,TRBD1,CASSGRQGFTEAFF,TGTGCCAGTAGTGGTAGACAGGGCTTTACTGAAGCTTTCTTT
.,TRBJ2-5,TRBV11-2,.,CASSHDSQETQYF,TGTGCCAGCAGCCACGACTCGCAAGAGACCCAGTACTTC
.,TRBJ2-7,TRBV28,TRBD2,CASKPSGSGRGIYEQYF,TGTGCCAGCAAACCCTCGGGTAGCGGGAGGGGGATCTACGAGCAGTACTTC
.,TRBJ2-7,TRBV5-1,.,CASSSRAGTPSYEQYF,TGCGCCAGCAGCTCCCGCGCCGGGACTCCATCCTACGAGCAGTACTTC
.,TRBJ1-1,TRBV5-1,.,CASSPTPGANTEAFF,TGCGCCAGCAGCCCCACTCCAGGGGCTAACACTGAAGCTTTCTTT
.,TRBJ2-1,TRBV7-2,TRBD1,CASSSARDRGARSYNEQFF,TGTGCCAGCAGTTCCGCCCGGGACAGGGGCGCACGGTCCTACAATGAGCAGTTCTTC
.,TRBJ2-1,TRBV11-2,TRBD2,CASSLVTSGNEQFF,TGTGCCAGCAGCTTAGTAACTAGCGGCAATGAGCAGTTCTTC
.,TRBJ2-7,TRBV19,TRBD1,CASSRRGQGGYEQYF,TGTGCCAGTAGTAGAAGGGGACAGGGTGGCTACGAGCAGTACTTC
once,TRBJ2-7,TRBV6-1,TRBD2,CASSTSGTTYEQYF,TGTGCCAGCTCCACTAGCGGGACTACCTACGAGCAGTACTTC
.,TRBJ1-3,TRBV7-3,.,CASSLLPTGNTIYF,TGTGCCAGCAGCCTCCTGCCGACAGGAAACACCATATATTTT
.,TRBJ2-4,TRBV5-1,TRBD1,CASSLDGQGFENIQYF,TGCGCCAGCAGCTTGGACGGACAGGGGTTTGAAAACATTCAGTACTTC
.,TRBJ1-4,TRBV5-1,.,CASSLTGARNEKLFF,TGCGCCAGCAGCTTGACGGGAGCCCGTAATGAAAAACTGTTTTTT
.,TRBJ1-5,TRBV6-1,.,CASSEAQYQPQHF,TGTGCCAGCAGTGAAGCTCAGTACCAGCCCCAGCATTTT
once,TRBJ2-3,TRBV4-2,.,CASSQDRRGTDTQYF,TGTGCCAGCAGCCAAGATCGGCGGGGCACAGATACGCAGTATTTT
.,TRBJ1-1,TRBV11-2,TRBD1,CASSTRQGWNTEAFF,TGTGCCAGCAGCACCCGACAGGGTTGGAACACTGAAGCTTTCTTT
once,TRBJ2-1,TRBV2,TRBD2,CASIRREGYNEQFF,TGTGCCAGCATTAGGCGGGAGGGGTACAATGAGCAGTTCTTC
.,TRBJ2-1,TRBV11-3,.,CASSRSEQFF,TGTGCCAGCAGCAGGAGCGAGCAGTTCTTC
.,TRBJ2-1,TRBV10-3,TRBD1,CAISEPGQGNEQFF,TGTGCCATCAGTGAGCCCGGACAGGGGAATGAGCAGTTCTTC
.,TRBJ1-5,TRBV6-1,.,CASSDPRRGSNQPQHF,TGTGCCAGCAGTGATCCACGTCGGGGGAGCAATCAGCCCCAGCATTTT
.,TRBJ2-5,TRBV19,TRBD2,CASRLAGGETQYF,TGTGCCAGTAGACTAGCGGGGGGGGAGACCCAGTACTTC
few,TRBJ2-1,TRBV5-4,TRBD1,CASSLGGQGVNEQFF,TGTGCCAGCAGCTTGGGTGGACAGGGAGTCAATGAGCAGTTCTTC
.,TRBJ2-2,TRBV18,.,CASGGQNTGELFF,TGTGCCAGCGGGGGCCAGAACACCGGGGAGCTGTTTTTT
.,TRBJ2-7,TRBV19,.,CASSIVAGVQEQYF,TGTGCCAGTAGTATCGTGGCAGGGGTTCAAGAGCAGTACTTC
.,TRBJ1-2,TRBV7-9,TRBD1,CASSPWTGNYGYTF,TGTGCCAGCAGTCCTTGGACAGGGAACTATGGCTACACCTTC
.,TRBJ2-3,TRBV11-2,TRBD2,CASSPLRRGVTDTQYF,TGTGCCAGCAGCCCTCTTCGGCGGGGGGTCACAGATACGCAGTATTTT
.,TRBJ1-1,TRBV18,TRBD1,CASSPRIDRGGTEAFF,TGTGCCAGCTCACCACGTATCGACAGGGGAGGGACTGAAGCTTTCTTT